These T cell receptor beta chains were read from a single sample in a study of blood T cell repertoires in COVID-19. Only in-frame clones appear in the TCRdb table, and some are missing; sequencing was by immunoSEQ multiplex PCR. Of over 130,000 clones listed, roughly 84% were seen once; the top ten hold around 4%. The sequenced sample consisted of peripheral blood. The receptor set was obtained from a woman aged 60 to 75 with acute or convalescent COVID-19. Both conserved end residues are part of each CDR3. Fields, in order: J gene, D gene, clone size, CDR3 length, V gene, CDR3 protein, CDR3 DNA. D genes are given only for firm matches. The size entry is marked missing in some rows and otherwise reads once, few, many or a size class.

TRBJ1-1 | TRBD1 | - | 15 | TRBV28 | CASSLGGTGGTEAFF | TGTGCCAGCAGTTTGGGGGGGACAGGAGGCACTGAAGCTTTCTTT
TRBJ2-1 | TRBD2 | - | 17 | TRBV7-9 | CASSQRLAGGLRNEQFF | TGTGCCAGCAGCCAGCGACTAGCGGGAGGGCTAAGGAATGAGCAGTTCTTC
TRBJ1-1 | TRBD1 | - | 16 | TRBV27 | CASSFRVTGGHTEAFF | TGTGCCAGCAGTTTCCGCGTGACAGGGGGGCACACTGAAGCTTTCTTT
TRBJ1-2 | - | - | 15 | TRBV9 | CASSVGDEGEGGYTF | TGTGCCAGCAGCGTAGGGGATGAAGGGGAAGGGGGCTACACCTTC
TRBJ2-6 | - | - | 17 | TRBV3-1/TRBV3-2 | CASGDWGTSSGANVLTF | TGTGCCAGCGGGGACTGGGGCACCAGCTCTGGGGCCAACGTCCTGACTTTC
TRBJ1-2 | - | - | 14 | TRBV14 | CASSQGLFNYGYTF | TGTGCCAGCAGCCAAGGGCTTTTTAACTATGGCTACACCTTC
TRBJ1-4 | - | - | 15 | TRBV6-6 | CASSRSGAPGEKLFF | TGTGCCAGCAGTCGATCAGGGGCGCCTGGGGAAAAACTGTTTTTT
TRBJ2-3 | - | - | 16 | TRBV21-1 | CASSNRRLREGDTQYF | TGTGCCAGCAGCAATCGGCGGTTGCGGGAGGGAGATACGCAGTATTTT
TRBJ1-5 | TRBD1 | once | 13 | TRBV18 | CATRGASNQPQHF | TGTGCCACCAGGGGGGCGAGCAATCAGCCCCAGCATTTT
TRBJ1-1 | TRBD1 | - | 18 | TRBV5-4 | CASSLRDRARVHVAEAFF | TGTGCCAGCAGCTTGAGGGACAGGGCCCGCGTCCATGTCGCTGAAGCTTTCTTT
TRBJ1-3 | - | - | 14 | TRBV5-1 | CASSLGQMGNTIYF | TGCGCCAGCAGCCTGGGCCAGATGGGAAACACCATATATTTT
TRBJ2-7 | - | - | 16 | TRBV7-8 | CASSSPGGRGSYEQYF | TGTGCCAGCAGTTCTCCAGGTGGGAGAGGGTCCTACGAGCAGTACTTC
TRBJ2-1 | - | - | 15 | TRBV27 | CASSFSSRAGNEQFF | TGTGCCAGCAGTTTTTCTTCGCGGGCCGGGAATGAGCAGTTCTTC
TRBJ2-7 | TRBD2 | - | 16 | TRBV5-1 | CASSVLGLAGDYEQYF | TGCGCCAGCAGCGTGCTGGGACTAGCGGGGGACTACGAGCAGTACTTC
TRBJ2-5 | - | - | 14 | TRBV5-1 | CASSFFRAGETQYF | TGCGCCAGCAGCTTCTTCAGGGCCGGGGAGACCCAGTACTTC
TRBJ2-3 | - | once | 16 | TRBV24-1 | CATSDLGDTSTDTQYF | TGTGCCACCAGTGATTTAGGGGACACGAGCACAGATACGCAGTATTTT
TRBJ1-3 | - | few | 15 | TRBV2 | CASSEGRGSGNTIYF | TGTGCCAGCAGTGAAGGGCGGGGCTCTGGAAACACCATATATTTT
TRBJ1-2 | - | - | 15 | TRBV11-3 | CASSLDWPPSRGYTF | TGTGCCAGCAGCTTAGACTGGCCACCCAGTCGAGGCTACACCTTC
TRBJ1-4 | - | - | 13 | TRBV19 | CASALGDYEKLFF | TGTGCCAGTGCGCTAGGGGACTATGAAAAACTGTTTTTT
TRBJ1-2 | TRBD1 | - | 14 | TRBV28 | CASSLNRGLNGYTF | TGTGCCAGCAGTTTGAACAGGGGGCTCAATGGCTACACCTTC
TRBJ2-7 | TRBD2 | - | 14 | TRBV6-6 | CASSYGGRYEEQYF | TGTGCCAGCAGTTATGGCGGGAGATATGAAGAGCAGTACTTC
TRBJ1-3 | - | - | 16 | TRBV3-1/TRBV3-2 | CASSSRTRSSGNTIYF | TGTGCCAGCAGCTCTAGGACAAGAAGCTCTGGAAACACCATATATTTT
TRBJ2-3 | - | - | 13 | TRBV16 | CASSQSRGRSQYF | TGTGCCAGCAGCCAATCCCGGGGTCGTTCGCAGTATTTT
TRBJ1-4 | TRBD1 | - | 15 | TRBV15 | CATSRGGQGDEKLFF | TGTGCCACCAGCAGAGGGGGACAGGGCGATGAAAAACTGTTTTTT
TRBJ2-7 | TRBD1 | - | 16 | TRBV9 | CASSPELGGGVYEQYF | TGTGCCAGCAGCCCTGAGCTAGGGGGCGGCGTCTACGAGCAGTACTTC
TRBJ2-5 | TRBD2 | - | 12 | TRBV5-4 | CASGTSGETQYF | TGTGCCAGCGGGACTAGCGGAGAGACCCAGTACTTC
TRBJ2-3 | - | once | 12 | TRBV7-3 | CASSYGADTQYF | TGTGCCAGCAGCTACGGGGCAGATACGCAGTATTTT
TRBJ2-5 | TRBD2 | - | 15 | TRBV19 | CASSQIAGGTETQYF | TGTGCCAGTAGTCAAATAGCGGGAGGTACTGAGACCCAGTACTTC
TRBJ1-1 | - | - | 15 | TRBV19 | CASSMVEAGNTEAFF | TGTGCCAGTAGTATGGTGGAGGCGGGGAACACTGAAGCTTTCTTT
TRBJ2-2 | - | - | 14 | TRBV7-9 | CASSLELESGELFF | TGTGCCAGCAGCTTAGAGCTAGAATCCGGGGAGCTGTTTTTT
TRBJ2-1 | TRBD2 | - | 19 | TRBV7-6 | CASSAGLAGDRSSYNEQFF | TGTGCCAGCAGTGCGGGGCTAGCGGGTGACCGTAGCTCCTACAATGAGCAGTTCTTC
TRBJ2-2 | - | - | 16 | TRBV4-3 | CASSQSPPADTGELFF | TGCGCCAGCAGCCAATCCCCCCCAGCGGATACCGGGGAGCTGTTTTTT
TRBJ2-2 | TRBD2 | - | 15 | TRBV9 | CASSASGTTTGELFF | TGTGCCAGCAGCGCTAGCGGGACTACCACCGGGGAGCTGTTTTTT